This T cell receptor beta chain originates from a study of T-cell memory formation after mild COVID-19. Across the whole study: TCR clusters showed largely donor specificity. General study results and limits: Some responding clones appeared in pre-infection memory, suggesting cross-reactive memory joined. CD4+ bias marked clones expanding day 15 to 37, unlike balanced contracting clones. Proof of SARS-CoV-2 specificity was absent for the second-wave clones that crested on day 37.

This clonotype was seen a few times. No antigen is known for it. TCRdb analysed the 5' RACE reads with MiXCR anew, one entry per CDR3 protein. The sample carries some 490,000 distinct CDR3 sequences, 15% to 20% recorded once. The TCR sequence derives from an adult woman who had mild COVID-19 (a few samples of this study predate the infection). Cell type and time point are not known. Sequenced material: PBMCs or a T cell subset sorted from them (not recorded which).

The CDR3 bases are TGTGCCAGCACCACGGTTACTAGCGGGAGTTACGAGCAGTACTTC. Its protein product is CASTTVTSGSYEQYF. This chain links TRBV6-5 with TRBJ2-7; 11 bases agree with TRBD2. This CDR3 has 15 residues. Germline CDR1 and CDR2: MNHEY and SVGAGI. J gave up 4 bases and V 7 bases, and 9 bases lay outside the gene matches.